The T cell receptor beta chain under discussion was sequenced for a study of blood T cell repertoires in COVID-19 (dated by TCRdb to the early 2020s). Concerning the study at large: Collaborator samples came from the United States, Italy and Spain and covered acute and convalescent phases of COVID-19. The repertoires were made available in a free public database intended to serve as a resource for research on the immune response to SARS-CoV-2. The dataset comprised deeply sampled blood TCRbeta repertoires from subjects exposed to, actively infected with, or recovered from COVID-19. The samples were drawn from the first 160 participants of the ongoing ImmuneRACE study and from some 1,300 subjects provided by 6 global collaborators. The prospective study material was composed of cDNA or gDNA derived from T cells, B-cell-depleted T cells, or PBMCs. Where HLA class I and class II types were available, the types were taken from metadata supplied by the sample provider, not from assay-based typing. A de-identified subject ID, COVID-19 status, age in years and sex were almost always included in the sample metadata. What the research found in general, with its limitations: How much clinical and demographic metadata was included differed by source and by participant, and the metadata was provided uncurated.

The collaborating institutions used their own protocols to collect whole blood in K2EDTA tubes. For TCRbeta analysis, collaborators shipped samples in one of three forms: frozen whole blood, isolated PBMCs, or DNA extracted from either of those sample types. The cysteine opens and the phenylalanine closes a CDR3 of 13 amino acids. Solely the CDR3 DNA is kept, with 39 bases framed from the first base. Between the V and J ends, shortened by 0 bases and 9 bases respectively, the junction contains 10 bases. The germline V gene specifies SGHNT as CDR1 and YENEEA as CDR2. TCRbeta CDR3 regions were amplified from genomic DNA by means of the immunoSEQ Assay, a bias-controlled multiplex PCR. Concerning the study's data processing: The number of nucleated cells in each sample was estimated from the amplification of reference gene primers within the assay. Sequence reads were collapsed and filtered to measure the absolute abundance of every unique TCRbeta CDR3 rearrangement. For each sample, productive Simpson clonality was calculated as the square root of Simpson's diversity index over productive rearrangements. In TCRdb, the immuneACCESS table is reduced to in-frame sequences with V and J assigned. These tables do not hold every clone; where another copy was compared, an unresolved V gene accounts for under half, and the others remain unexplained. V and J calls and clone size come straight from that table; D and trimming were deduced from the DNA. The sample profile shows around 300,000 clones; more than 70% of them were found once. Clones ranked in the top ten supply 2.5% to 3.5% of the sample.

As for this clone: The specificity of this receptor is unknown. One base away there is no much larger clone; base qualities are not given.

The sequencing sample was made of peripheral blood. The rearranged segments are TRBV11-3 and TRBJ2-3; TRBD2 might be the D gene, on 6 matching bases. The TCR was taken from a man aged 25-45 years with active or convalescent COVID-19. The CDR3 sequence is CASSLDRERTQYF. DNA sequence: TGTGCCAGCAGCTTAGATCGGGAGAGAACGCAGTATTTT.